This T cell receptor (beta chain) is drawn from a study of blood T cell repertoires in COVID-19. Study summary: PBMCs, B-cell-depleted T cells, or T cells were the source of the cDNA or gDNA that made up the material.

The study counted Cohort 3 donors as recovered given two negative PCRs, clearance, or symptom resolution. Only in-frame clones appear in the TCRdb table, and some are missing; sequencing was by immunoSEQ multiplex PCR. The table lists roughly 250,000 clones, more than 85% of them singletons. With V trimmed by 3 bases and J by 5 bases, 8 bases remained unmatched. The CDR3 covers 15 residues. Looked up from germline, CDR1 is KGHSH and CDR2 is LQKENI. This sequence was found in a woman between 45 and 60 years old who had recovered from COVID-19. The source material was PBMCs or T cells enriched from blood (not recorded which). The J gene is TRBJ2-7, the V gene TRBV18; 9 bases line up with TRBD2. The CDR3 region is CASSPLAGAEDEQYF. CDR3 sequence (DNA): TGTGCCAGCTCACCTTTAGCGGGAGCAGAGGACGAGCAGTACTTC.